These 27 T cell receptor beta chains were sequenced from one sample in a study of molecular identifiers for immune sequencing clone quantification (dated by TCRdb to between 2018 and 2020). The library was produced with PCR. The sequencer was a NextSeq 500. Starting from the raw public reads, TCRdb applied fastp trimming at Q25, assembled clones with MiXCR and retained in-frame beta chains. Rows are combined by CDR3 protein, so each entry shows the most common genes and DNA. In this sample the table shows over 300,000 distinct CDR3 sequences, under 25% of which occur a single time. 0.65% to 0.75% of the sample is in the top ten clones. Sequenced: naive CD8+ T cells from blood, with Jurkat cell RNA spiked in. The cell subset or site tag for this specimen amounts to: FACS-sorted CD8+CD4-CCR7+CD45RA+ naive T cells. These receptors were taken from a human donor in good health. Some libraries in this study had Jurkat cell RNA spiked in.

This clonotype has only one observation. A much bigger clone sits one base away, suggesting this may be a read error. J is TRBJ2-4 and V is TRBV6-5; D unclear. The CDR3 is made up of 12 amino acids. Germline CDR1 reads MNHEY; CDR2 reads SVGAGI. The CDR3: CASRGVKHIQYF. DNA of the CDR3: TGTGCTAGTCGTGGTGTCAAACACATTCAGTACTTC.

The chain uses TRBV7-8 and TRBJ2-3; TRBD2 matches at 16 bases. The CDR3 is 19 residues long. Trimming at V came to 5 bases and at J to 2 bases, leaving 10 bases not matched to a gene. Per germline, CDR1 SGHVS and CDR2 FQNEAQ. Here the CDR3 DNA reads TGTGCCAGCAGCACCGGGACTAGCGGGAGGGCCCCTAACACAGATACGCAGTATTTT. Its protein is CASSTGTSGRAPNTDTQYF.

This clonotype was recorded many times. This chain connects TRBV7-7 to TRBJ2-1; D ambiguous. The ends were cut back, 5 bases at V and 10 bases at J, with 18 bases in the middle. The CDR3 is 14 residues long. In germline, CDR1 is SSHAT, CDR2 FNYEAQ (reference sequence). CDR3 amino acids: CASSPTQLTPEQFF. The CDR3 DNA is TGTGCCAGCAGCCCAACGCAACTAACGCCCGAGCAGTTCTTC.

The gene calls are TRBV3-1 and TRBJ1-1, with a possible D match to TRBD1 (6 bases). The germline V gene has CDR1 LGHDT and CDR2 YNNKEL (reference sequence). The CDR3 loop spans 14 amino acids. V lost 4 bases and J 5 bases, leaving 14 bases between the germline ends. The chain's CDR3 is CASSPGGPGTEAFF. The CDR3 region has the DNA TGTGCCAGCAGCCCCGGGGGGCCGGGGACTGAAGCTTTCTTT.

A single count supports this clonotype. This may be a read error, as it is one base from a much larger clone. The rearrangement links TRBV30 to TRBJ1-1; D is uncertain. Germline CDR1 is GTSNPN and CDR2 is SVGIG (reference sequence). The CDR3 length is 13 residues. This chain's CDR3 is CAWSVVKGTETFF. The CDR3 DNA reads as TGTGCCTGGAGTGTCGTGAAGGGCACTGAAACTTTCTTT.

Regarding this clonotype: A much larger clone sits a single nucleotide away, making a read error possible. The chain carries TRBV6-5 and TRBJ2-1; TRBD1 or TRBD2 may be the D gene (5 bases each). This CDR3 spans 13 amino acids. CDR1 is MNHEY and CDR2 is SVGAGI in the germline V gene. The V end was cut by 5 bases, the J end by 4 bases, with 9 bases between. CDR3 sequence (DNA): TGTGCCAGCAGTAACGAGGGGTACAATGAGCAGTTCTTC. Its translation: CASSNEGYNEQFF.

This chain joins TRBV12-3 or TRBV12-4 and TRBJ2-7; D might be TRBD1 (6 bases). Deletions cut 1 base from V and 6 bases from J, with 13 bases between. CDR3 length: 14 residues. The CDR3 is CASSLEKDRGEQYF. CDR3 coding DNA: TGTGCCAGCAGTTTAGAGAAGGACAGAGGCGAGCAGTACTTC.

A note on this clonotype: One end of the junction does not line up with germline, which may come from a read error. This CDR3 is CACRPGAYEQYF. The CDR3 DNA sequence: TGTGCCTGCAGACCGGGAGCGTACGAGCAGTACTTC. The chain is built from TRBV6-6 and TRBJ2-7, with TRBD2 as a possible D gene (6 bases). The CDR3 spans 12 residues. CDR1 MNHNY and CDR2 SVGAGI come from the germline V gene (reference sequence).

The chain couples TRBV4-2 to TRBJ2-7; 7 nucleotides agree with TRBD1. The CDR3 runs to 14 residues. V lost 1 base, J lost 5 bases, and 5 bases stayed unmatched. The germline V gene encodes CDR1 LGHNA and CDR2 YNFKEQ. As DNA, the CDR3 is TGTGCCAGCAGCCAAGCGGGACAGTCCGACGAGCAGTACTTC. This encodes CASSQAGQSDEQYF.

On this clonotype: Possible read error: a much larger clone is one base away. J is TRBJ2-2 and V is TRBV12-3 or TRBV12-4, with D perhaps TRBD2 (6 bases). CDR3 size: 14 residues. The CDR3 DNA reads TGTGGCAGCATCCGGGGGTCCAACACCGGGGAGCTGTTTTTT. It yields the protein CGSIRGSNTGELFF.

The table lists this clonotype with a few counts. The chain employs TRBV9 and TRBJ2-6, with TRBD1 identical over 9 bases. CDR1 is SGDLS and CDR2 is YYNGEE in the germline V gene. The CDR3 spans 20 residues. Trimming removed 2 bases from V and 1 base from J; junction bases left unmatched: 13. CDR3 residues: CASSVSKGQGPSSGANVLTF. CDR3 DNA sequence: TGTGCCAGCAGCGTGAGTAAGGGACAGGGCCCGTCGTCTGGGGCCAACGTCCTGACTTTC.

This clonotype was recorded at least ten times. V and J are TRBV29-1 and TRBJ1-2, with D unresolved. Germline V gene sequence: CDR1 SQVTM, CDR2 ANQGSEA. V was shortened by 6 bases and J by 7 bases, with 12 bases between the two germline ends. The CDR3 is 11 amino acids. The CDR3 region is CSVPSMSGYTF. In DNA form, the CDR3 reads TGCAGCGTCCCGTCAATGTCTGGCTACACCTTC.

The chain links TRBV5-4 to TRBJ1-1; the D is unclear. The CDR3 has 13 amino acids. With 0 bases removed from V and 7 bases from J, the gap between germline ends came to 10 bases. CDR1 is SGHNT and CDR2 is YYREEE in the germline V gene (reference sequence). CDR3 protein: CASSLDRGNEAFF. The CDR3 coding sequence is TGTGCCAGCAGCTTGGACCGGGGAAATGAAGCTTTCTTT.

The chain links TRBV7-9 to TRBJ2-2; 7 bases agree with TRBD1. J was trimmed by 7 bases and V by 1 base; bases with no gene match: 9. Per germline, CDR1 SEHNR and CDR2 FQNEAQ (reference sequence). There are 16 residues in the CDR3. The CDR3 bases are TGTGCCAGCAGCTTAGATAAGACAGGGACGGACGGGGAGCTGTTTTTT. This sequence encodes CASSLDKTGTDGELFF.

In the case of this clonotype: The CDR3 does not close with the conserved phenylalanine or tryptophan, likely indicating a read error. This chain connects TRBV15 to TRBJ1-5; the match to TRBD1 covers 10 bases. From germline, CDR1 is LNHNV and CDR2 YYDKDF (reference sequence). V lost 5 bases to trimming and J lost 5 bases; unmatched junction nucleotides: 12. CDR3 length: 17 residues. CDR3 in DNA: TGTGCCACCAGCGATACAGAGACAGGGGGCGCGGATCAGCCCCAGCATCTT. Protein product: CATSDTETGGADQPQHL.

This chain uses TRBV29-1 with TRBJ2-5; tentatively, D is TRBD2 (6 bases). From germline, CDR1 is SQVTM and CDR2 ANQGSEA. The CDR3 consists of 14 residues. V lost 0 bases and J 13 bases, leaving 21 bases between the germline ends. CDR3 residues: CSVEDRGVQKPPYF. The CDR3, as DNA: TGCAGCGTTGAAGATCGCGGGGTCCAAAAACCCCCGTACTTC.

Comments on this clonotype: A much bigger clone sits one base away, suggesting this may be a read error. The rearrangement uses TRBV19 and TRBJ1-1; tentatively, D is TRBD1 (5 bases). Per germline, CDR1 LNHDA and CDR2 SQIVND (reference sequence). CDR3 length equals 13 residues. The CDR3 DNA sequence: TGTGCCAGTAAGTTGGGGGTGAACGCTGAAGCTTTCTTT. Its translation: CASKLGVNAEAFF.

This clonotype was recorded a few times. The CDR3 DNA sequence: TGTGCGATAGGAGGGCCCTCGAACACCGGGGAGCTGTTTTTT. Its protein product is CAIGGPSNTGELFF. This rearrangement joins TRBV12-3 or TRBV12-4 to TRBJ2-2, with D maybe TRBD2 (6 bases). This CDR3 has 14 residues.

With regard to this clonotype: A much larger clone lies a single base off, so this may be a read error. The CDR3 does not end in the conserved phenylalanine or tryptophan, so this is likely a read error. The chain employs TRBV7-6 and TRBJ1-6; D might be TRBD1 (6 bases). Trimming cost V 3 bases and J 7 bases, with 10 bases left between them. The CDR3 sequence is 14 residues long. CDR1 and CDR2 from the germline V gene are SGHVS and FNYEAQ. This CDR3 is CASSLYGQNSPLHL. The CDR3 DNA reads TGTGCCAGCAGCTTGTATGGACAGAATTCACCCCTCCACCTT.

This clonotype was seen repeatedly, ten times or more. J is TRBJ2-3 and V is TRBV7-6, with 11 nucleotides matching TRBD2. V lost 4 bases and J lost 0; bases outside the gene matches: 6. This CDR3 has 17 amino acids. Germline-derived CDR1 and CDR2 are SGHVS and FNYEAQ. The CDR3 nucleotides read TGTGCCAGCAGCTCGGCTAGCGGGGGGTCTAGCACAGATACGCAGTATTTT. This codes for CASSSASGGSSTDTQYF.

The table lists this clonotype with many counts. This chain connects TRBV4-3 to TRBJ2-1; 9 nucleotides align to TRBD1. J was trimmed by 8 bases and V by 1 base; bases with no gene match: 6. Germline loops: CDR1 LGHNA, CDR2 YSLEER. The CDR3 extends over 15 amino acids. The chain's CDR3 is CASSQATGGNDEQFF. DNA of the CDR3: TGCGCCAGCAGCCAAGCTACAGGGGGCAACGATGAGCAGTTCTTC.

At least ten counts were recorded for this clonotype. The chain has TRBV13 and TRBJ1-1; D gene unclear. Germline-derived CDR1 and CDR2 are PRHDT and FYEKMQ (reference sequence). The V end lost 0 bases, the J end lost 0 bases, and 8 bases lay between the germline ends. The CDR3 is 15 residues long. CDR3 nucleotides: TGTGCCAGCAGCTTAGGGCCAGGATTGAACACTGAAGCTTTCTTT. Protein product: CASSLGPGLNTEAFF.

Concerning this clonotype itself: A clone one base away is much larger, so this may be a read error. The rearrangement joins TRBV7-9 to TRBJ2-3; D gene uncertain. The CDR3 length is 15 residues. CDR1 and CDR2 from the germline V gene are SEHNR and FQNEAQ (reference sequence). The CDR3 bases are TGTGCCAGCAGCTTAGGTCCATTTGCCACAGATACGCGGTATTTT. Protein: CASSLGPFATDTRYF.

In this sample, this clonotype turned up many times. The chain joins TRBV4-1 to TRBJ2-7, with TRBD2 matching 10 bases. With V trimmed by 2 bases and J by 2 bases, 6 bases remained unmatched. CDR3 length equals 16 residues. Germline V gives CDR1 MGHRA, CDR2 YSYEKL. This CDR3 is CASSQYFSGGAYEQYF. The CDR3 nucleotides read TGCGCCAGCAGCCAATATTTCAGCGGGGGGGCCTACGAGCAGTACTTC.

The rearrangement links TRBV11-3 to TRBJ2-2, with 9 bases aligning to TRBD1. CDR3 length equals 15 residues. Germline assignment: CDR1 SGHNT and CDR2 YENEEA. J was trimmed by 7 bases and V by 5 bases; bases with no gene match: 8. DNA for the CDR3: TGTGCCAGCAGCGGGGACAGGGAGCGTGTCGGGGAGCTGTTTTTT. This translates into CASSGDRERVGELFF.

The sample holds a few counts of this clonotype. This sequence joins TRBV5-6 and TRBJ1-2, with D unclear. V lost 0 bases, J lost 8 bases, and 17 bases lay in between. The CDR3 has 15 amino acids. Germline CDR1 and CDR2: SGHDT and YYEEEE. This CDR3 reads CASSLVEAGGRGYTF. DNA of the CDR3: TGTGCCAGCAGCTTGGTTGAGGCTGGCGGAAGGGGCTACACCTTC.

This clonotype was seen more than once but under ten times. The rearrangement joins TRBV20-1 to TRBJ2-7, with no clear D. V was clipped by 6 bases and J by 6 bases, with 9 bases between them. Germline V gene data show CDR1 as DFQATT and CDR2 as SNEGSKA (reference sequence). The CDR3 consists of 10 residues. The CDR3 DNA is TGCAGTGCCATAGTTCGCGAGCAGTACTTC. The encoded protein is CSAIVREQYF.